This TCR beta chain stems from a study of blood T cells in healthy people across ages. Trimming stripped 0 bases from V and 1 base from J, with 7 bases between. Looked up from germline, CDR1 is SGHRS and CDR2 is YFSETQ. CDR3 length equals 15 residues. This clonotype occurred a few times. Alongside a J-beta primer mix, a sample-barcoded 5' primer served in a second PCR lasting about 7 to 11 cycles. Through a template-switch adaptor with 12 random nucleotides, each cDNA molecule received a tag. TCRdb processed the 5' RACE reads anew with MiXCR; each CDR3 protein has one entry. The sample carries some 1.5 million distinct CDR3 sequences, roughly 27% recorded once.

The sequenced material came from blood. This chain joins TRBV5-1 and TRBJ2-2, with a tentative D call TRBD2 (6 bases). This clonotype was sampled from a woman aged 30 to 39 in good health. DNA for the CDR3: TGCGCCAGCAGCTTGGCCGGGAGGAACACCGGGGAGCTGTTTTTT. As protein: CASSLAGRNTGELFF.